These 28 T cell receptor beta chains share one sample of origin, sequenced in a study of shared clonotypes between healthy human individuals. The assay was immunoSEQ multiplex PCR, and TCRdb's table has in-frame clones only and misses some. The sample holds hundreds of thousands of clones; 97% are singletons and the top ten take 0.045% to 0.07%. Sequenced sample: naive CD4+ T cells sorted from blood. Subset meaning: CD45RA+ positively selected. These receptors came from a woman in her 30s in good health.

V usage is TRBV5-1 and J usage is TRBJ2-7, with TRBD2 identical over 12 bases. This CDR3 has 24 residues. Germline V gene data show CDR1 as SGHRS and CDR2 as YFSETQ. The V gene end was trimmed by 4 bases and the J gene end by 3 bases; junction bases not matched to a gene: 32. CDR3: CASSPEDNGTSGPGGELTIYEQYF. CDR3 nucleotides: TGCGCCAGCAGCCCCGAAGATAACGGGACTAGCGGGCCTGGAGGCGAGCTTACTATCTACGAGCAGTACTTC.

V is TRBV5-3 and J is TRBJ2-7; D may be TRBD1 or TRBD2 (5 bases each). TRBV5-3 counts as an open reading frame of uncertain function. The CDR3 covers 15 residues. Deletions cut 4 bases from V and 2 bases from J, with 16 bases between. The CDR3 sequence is CARSDRQTKPYEQYF. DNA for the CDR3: TGTGCCAGAAGCGACCGACAGACTAAACCCTACGAGCAGTACTTC.

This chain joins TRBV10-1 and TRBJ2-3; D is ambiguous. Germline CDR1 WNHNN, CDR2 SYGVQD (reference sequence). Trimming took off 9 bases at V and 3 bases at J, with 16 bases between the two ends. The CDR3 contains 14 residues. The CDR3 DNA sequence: TGCGCCAGTGCCTCGGGTGGTGCGACAGATACGCAGTATTTT. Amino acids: CASASGGATDTQYF.

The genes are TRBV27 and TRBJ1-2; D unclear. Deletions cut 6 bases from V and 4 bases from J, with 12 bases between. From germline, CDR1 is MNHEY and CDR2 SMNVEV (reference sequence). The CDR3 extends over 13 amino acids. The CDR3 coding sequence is TGTGCCAGCAGCCGAACCAGTCTCTATGGCTACACCTTC. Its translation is CASSRTSLYGYTF.

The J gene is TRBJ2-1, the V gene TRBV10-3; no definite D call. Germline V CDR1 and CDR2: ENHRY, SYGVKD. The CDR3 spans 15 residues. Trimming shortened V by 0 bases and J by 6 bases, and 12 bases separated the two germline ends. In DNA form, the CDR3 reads TGTGCCATCAGTGAGTCCGCCCTAGTCAGCAATGAGCAGTTCTTC. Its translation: CAISESALVSNEQFF.

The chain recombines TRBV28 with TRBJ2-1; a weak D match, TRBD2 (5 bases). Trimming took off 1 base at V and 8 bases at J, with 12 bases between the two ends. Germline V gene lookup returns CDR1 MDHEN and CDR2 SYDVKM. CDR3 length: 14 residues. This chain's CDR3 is CASSLLAILHEQFF. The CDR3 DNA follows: TGTGCCAGCAGTTTATTAGCGATACTTCATGAGCAGTTCTTC.

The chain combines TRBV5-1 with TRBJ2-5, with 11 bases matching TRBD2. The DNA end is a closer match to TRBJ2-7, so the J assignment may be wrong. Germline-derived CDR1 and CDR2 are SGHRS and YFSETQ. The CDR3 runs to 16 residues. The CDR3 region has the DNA TGCGCCAGCAGCCTCGGGACTAGCGGTAGAAACTACGAGCAGTACTTC. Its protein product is CASSLGTSGRNYEQYF.

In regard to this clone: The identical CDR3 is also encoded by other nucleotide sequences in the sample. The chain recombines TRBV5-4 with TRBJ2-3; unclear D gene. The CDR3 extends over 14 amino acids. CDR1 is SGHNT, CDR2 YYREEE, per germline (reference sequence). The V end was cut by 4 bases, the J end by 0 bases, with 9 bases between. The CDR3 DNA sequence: TGTGCCAGCAGCCCGACGGGTAGCACAGATACGCAGTATTTT. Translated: CASSPTGSTDTQYF.

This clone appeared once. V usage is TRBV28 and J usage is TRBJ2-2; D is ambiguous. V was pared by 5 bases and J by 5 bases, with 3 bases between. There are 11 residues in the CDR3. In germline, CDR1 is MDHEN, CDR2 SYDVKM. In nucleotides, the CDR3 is TGTGCCAGCAGTAAAACCGGGGAGCTGTTTTTT. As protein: CASSKTGELFF.

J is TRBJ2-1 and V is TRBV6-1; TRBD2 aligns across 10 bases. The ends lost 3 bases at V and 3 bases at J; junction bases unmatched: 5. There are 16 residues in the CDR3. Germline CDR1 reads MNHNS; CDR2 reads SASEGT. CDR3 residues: CASSEASGRVYNEQFF. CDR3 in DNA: TGTGCCAGCAGTGAGGCCAGCGGGAGGGTCTACAATGAGCAGTTCTTC.

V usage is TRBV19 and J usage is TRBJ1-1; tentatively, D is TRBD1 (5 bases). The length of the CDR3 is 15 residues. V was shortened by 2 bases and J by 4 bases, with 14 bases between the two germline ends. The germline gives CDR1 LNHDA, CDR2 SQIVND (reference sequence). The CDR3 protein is CASSIRSGDFTEAFF. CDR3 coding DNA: TGTGCCAGTAGTATACGTTCGGGGGATTTCACTGAAGCTTTCTTT.

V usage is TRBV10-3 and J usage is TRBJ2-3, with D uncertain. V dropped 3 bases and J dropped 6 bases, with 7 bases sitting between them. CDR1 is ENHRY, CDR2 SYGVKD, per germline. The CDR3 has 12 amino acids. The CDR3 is CAISEGLDTQYF. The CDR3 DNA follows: TGTGCCATCAGTGAAGGTCTTGATACGCAGTATTTT.

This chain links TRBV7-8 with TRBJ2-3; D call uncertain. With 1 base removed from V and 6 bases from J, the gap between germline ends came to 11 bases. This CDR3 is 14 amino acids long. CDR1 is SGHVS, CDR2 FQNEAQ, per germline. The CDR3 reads CASSLGPGMDTQYF. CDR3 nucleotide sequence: TGTGCCAGCAGCTTAGGCCCAGGAATGGATACGCAGTATTTT.

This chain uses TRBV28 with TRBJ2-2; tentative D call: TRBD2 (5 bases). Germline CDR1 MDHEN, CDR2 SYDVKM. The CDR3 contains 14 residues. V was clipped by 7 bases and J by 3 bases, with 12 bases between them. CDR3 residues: CASTPPDYTGELFF. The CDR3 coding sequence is TGTGCCAGCACCCCACCGGACTACACCGGGGAGCTGTTTTTT.

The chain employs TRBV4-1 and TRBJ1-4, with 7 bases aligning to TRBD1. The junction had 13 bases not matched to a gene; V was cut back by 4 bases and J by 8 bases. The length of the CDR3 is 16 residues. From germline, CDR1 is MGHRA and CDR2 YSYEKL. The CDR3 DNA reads TGCGCCAGCAGCCCACAGGGGACCGGGGACGGGGAAAAACTGTTTTTT. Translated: CASSPQGTGDGEKLFF.

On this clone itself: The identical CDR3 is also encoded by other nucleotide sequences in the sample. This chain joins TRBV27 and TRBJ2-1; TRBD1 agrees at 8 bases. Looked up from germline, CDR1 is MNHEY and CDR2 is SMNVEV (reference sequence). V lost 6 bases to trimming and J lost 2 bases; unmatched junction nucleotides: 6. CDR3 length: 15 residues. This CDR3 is CASSRGQGTYNEQFF. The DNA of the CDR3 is TGTGCCAGCAGCCGTGGACAGGGCACCTACAATGAGCAGTTCTTC.

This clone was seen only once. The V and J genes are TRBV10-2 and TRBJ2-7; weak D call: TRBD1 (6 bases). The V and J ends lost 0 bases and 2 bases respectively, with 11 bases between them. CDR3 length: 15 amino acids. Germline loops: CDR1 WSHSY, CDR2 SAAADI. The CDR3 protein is CASSESRTVTYEQYF. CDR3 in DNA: TGCGCCAGCAGTGAGTCGCGGACAGTAACCTACGAGCAGTACTTC.

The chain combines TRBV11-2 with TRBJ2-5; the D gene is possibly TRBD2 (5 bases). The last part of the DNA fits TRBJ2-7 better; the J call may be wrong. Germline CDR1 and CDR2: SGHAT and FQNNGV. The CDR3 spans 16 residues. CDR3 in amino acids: CASSSFPRGPSYEQYF. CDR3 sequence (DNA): TGTGCCAGCAGCTCCTTTCCTCGAGGGCCCTCCTACGAGCAGTACTTC.

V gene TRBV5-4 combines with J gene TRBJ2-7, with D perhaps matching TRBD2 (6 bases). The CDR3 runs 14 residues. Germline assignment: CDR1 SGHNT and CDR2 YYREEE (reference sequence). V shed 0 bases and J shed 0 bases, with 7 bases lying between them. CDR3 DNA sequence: TGTGCCAGCAGCTTGGTCGGGAGCTCCTACGAGCAGTACTTC. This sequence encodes CASSLVGSSYEQYF.

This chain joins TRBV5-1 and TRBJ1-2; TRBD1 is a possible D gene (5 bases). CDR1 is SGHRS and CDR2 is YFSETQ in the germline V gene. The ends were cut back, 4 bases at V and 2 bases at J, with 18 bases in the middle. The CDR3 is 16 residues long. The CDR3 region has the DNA TGCGCCAGCAGCCCCCGTGGGGGGACGCAAAACTATGGCTACACCTTC. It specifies CASSPRGGTQNYGYTF.

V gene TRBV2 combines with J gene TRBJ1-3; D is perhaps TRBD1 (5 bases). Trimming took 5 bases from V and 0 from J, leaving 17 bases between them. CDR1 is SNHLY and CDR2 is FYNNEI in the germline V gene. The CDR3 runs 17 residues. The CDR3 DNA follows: TGTGCCAGCAGTCACGACCGGGACGGAAGCTCTGGAAACACCATATATTTT. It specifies CASSHDRDGSSGNTIYF.

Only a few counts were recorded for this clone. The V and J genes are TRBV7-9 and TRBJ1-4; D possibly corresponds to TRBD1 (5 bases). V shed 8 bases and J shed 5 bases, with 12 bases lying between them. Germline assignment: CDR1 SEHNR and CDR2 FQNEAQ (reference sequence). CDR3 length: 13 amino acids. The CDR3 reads CASGAAPNEKLFF. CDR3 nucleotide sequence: TGTGCCAGCGGGGCGGCCCCAAATGAAAAACTGTTTTTT.

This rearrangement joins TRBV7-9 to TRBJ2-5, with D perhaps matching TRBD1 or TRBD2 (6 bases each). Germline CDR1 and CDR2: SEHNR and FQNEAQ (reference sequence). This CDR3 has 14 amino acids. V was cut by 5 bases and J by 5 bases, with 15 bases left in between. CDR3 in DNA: TGTGCCAGCAGCCCTACCTCGGGGGCGGAGACCCAGTACTTC. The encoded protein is CASSPTSGAETQYF.

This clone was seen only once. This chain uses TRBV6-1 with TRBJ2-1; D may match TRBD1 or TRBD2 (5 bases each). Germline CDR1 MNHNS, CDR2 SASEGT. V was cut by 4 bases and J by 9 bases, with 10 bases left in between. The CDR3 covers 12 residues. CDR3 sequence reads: CASSVGESEQFF. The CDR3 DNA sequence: TGTGCCAGCAGTGTAGGGGAGAGTGAGCAGTTCTTC.

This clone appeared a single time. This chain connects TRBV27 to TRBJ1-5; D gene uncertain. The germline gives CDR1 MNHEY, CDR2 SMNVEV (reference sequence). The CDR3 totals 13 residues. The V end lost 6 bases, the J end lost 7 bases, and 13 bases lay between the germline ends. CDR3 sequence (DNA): TGTGCCAGCAGCTACAACCGGAGGCAGCCCCAGCATTTT. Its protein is CASSYNRRQPQHF.

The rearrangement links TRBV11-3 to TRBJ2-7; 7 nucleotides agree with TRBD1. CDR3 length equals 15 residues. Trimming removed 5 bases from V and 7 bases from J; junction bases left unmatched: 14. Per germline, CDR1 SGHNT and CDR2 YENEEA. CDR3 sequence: CASSTGTARPGEQYF. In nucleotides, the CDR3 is TGTGCCAGCAGCACTGGGACAGCGCGTCCGGGGGAGCAGTACTTC. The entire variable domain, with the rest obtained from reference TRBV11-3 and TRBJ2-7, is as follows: EAGVVQSPRYKIIEKKQPVAFWCNPISGHNTLYWYLQNLGQGPELLIRYENEEAVDDSQLPKDRFSAERLKGVDSTLKIQPAELGDSAVYLCASSTGTARPGEQYFGPGTRLTVT.

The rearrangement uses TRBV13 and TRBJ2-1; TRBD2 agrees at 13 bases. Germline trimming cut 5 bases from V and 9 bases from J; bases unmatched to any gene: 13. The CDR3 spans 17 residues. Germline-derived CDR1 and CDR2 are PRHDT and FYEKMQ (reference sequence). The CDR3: CASSPRLAGGRGGEQFF. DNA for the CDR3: TGTGCCAGCAGCCCAAGACTAGCGGGAGGCCGGGGGGGTGAGCAGTTCTTC. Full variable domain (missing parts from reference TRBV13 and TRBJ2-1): AAGVIQSPRHLIKEKRETATLKCYPIPRHDTVYWYQQGPGQDPQFLISFYEKMQSDKGSIPDRFSAQQFSDYHSELNMSSLELGDSALYFCASSPRLAGGRGGEQFFGPGTRLTVL.

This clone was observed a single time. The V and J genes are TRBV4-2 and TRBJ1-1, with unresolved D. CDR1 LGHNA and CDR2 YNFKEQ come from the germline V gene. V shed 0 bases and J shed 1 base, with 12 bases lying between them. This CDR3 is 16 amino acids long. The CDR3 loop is CASSQEAVSSNTEAFF. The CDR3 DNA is TGTGCCAGCAGCCAAGAAGCGGTCAGTTCGAACACTGAAGCTTTCTTT.